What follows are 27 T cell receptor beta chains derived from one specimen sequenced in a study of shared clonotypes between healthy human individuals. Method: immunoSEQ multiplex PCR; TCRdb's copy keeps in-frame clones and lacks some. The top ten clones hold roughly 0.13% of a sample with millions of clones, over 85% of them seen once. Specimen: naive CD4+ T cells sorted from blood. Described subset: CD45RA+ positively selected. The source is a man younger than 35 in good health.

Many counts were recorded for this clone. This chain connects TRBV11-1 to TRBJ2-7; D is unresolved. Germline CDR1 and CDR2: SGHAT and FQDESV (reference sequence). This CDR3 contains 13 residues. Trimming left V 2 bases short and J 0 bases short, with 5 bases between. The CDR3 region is CASSLHSSYEQYF. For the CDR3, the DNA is TGTGCCAGCAGCTTACACAGCTCCTACGAGCAGTACTTC.

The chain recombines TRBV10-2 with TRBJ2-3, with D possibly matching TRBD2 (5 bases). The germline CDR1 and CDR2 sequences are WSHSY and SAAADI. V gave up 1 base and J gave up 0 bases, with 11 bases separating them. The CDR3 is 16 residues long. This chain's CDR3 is CASSEWSGKSTDTQYF. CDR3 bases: TGCGCCAGCAGTGAGTGGAGCGGAAAAAGCACAGATACGCAGTATTTT.

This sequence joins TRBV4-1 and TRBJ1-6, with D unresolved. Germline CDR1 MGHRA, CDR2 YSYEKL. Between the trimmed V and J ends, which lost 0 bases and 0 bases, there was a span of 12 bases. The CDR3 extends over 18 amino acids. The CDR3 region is CASSQDFADSSYNSPLHF. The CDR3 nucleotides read TGCGCCAGCAGCCAAGATTTTGCAGATAGCTCCTATAATTCACCCCTCCACTTT.

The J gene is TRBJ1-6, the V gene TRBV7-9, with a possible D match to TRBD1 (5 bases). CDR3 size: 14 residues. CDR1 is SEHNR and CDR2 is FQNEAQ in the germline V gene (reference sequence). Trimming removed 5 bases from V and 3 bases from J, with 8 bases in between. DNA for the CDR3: TGTGCCAGCAGCCCCGGGGGCTATAATTCACCCCTCCACTTT. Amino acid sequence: CASSPGGYNSPLHF.

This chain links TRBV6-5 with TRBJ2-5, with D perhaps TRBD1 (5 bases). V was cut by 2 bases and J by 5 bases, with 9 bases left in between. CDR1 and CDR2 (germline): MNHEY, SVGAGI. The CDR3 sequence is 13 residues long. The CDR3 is CASSYGAVETQYF. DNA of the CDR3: TGTGCCAGCAGTTACGGGGCGGTGGAGACCCAGTACTTC.

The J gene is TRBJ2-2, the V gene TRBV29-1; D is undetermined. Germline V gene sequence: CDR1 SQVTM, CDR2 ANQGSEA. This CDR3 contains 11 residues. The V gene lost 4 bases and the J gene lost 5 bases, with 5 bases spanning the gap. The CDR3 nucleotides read TGCAGCGTTGCCCAAACCGGGGAGCTGTTTTTT. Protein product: CSVAQTGELFF.

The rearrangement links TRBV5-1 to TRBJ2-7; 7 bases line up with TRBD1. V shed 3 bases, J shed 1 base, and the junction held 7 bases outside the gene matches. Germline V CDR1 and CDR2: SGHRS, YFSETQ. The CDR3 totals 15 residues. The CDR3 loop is CASSSQGLLSYEQYF. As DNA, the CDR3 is TGCGCCAGCAGCTCACAGGGGCTCTTATCCTACGAGCAGTACTTC.

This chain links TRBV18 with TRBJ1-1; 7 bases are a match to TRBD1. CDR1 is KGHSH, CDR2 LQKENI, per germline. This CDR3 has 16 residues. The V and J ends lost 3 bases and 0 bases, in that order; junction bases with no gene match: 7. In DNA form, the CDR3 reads TGTGCCAGCTCACCGGGACAGATCGCCATGAACACTGAAGCTTTCTTT. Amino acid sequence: CASSPGQIAMNTEAFF.

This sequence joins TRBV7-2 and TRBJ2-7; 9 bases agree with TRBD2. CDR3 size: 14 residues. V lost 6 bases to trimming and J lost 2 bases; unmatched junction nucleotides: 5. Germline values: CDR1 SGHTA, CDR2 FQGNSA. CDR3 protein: CASRRAGGAYEQYF. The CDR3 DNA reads TGTGCCAGCAGGAGAGCGGGAGGCGCCTACGAGCAGTACTTC.

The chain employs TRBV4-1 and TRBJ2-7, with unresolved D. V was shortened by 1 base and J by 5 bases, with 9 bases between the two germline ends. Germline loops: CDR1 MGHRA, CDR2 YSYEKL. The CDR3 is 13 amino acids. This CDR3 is CASSQVYINEQYF. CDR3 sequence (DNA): TGCGCCAGCAGCCAAGTTTATATAAACGAGCAGTACTTC.

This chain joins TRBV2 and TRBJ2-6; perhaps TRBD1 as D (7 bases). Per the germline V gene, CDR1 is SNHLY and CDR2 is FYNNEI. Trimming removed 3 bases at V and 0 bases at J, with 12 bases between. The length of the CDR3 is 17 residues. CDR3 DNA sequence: TGTGCCAGCAGTGAGGACAGGAGGGACTCTGGGGCCAACGTCCTGACTTTC. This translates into CASSEDRRDSGANVLTF.

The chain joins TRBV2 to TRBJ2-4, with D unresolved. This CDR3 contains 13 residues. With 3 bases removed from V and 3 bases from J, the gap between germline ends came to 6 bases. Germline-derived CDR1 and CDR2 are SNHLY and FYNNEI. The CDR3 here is CASSEGIKNIQYF. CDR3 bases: TGTGCCAGCAGTGAGGGCATCAAAAACATTCAGTACTTC. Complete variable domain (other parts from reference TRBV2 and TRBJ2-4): EPEVTQTPSHQVTQMGQEVILRCVPISNHLYFYWYRQILGQKVEFLVSFYNNEISEKSEIFDDQFSVERPDGSNFTLKIRSTKLEDSAMYFCASSEGIKNIQYFGAGTRLSVL.

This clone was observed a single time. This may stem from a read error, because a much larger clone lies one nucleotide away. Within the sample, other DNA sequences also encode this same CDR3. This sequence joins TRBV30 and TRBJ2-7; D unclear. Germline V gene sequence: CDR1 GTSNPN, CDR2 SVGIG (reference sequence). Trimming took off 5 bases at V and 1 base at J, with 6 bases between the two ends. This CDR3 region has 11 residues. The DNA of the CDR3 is TGTGCCTGGGGTGAATCCTACGAGCAGTACTTC. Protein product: CAWGESYEQYF. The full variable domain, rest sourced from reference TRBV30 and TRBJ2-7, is SQTIHQWPATLVQPVGSPLSLECTVEGTSNPNLYWYRQAAGRGLQLLFYSVGIGQISSEVPQNLSASRPQDRQFILSSKKLLLSDSGFYLCAWGESYEQYFGPGTRLTVT.

The CDR3, as DNA: TGCGCCAGCAGCCAAGATCCCACCGGGGAGCTGTTTTTT. It is translated as CASSQDPTGELFF. The V and J genes are TRBV4-3 and TRBJ2-2, with D hard to call. V was shortened by 0 bases and J by 4 bases, with 3 bases between the two germline ends. CDR1 is LGHNA and CDR2 is YSLEER in the germline V gene. This CDR3 region has 13 residues.

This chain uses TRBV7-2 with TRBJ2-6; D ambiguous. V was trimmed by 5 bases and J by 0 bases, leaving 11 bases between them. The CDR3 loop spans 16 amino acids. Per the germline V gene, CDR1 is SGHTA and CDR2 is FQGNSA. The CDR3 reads CASSPLGRSGANVLTF. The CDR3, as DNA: TGTGCCAGCAGCCCCCTGGGTCGCTCTGGGGCCAACGTCCTGACTTTC.

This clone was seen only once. CDR3 DNA sequence: TGTGCCAGCAGTGAAAAAATGGGGGAAAAACTGTTTTTT. It specifies CASSEKMGEKLFF. The chain employs TRBV2 and TRBJ1-4; D gene ambiguous. CDR1 and CDR2 from the germline V gene are SNHLY and FYNNEI. Trimming took 2 bases from V and 8 from J, leaving 9 bases between them. The length of the CDR3 is 13 residues. The full variable domain, with the rest looked up from reference TRBV2 and TRBJ1-4, is EPEVTQTPSHQVTQMGQEVILRCVPISNHLYFYWYRQILGQKVEFLVSFYNNEISEKSEIFDDQFSVERPDGSNFTLKIRSTKLEDSAMYFCASSEKMGEKLFFGSGTQLSVL.

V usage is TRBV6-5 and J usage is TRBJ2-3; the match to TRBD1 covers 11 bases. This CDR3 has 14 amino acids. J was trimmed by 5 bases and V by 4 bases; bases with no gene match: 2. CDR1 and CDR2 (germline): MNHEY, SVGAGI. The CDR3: CASSFGTGGDTQYF. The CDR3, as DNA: TGTGCCAGCAGTTTCGGGACAGGGGGAGATACGCAGTATTTT.

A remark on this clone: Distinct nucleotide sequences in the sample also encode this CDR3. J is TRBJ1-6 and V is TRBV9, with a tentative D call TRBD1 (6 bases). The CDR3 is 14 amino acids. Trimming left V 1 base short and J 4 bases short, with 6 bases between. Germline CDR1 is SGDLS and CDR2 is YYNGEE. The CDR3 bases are TGTGCCAGCAGCGTAACAGGGTATAATTCACCCCTCCACTTT. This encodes CASSVTGYNSPLHF.

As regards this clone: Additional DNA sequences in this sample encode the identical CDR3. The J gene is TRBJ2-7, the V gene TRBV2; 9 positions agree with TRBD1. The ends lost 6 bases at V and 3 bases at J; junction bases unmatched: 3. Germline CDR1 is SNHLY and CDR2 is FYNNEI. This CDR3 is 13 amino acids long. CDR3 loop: CASRGQGFYEQYF. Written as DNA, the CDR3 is TGTGCCAGCAGAGGACAGGGGTTCTACGAGCAGTACTTC.

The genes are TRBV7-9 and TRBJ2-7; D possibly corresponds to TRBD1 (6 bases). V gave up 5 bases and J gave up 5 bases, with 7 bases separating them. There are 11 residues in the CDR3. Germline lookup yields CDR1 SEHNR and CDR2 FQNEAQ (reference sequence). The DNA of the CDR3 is TGTGCCAGCAGCAGGGGGAACGAGCAGTACTTC. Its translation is CASSRGNEQYF.

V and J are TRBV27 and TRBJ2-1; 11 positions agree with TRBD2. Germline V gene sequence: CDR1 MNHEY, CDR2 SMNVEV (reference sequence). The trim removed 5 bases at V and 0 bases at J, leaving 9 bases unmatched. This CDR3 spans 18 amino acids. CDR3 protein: CASSQPGGLAASYNEQFF. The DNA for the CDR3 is TGTGCCAGCAGTCAACCCGGGGGACTAGCGGCCTCCTACAATGAGCAGTTCTTC.

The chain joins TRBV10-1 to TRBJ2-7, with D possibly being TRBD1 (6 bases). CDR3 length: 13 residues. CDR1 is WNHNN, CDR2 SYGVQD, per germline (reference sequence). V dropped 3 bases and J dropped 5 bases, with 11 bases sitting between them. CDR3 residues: CASSETGRDEQYF. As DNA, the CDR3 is TGCGCCAGCAGTGAAACAGGGCGGGACGAGCAGTACTTC.

CDR3 protein: CASSLALGLDTEAFF. The CDR3 nucleotides read TGTGCCAGCTCACTCGCGTTGGGTTTGGACACTGAAGCTTTCTTT. The chain has TRBV18 and TRBJ1-1, with D hard to call. Germline-derived CDR1 and CDR2 are KGHSH and LQKENI. The V and J ends lost 4 bases and 3 bases respectively, with 15 bases between them. The CDR3 extends over 15 amino acids.

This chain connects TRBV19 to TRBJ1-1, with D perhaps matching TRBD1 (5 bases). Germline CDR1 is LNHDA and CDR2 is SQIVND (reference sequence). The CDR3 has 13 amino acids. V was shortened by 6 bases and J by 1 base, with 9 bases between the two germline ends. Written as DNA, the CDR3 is TGTGCCAGTAGGAATGGGGCGAACACTGAAGCTTTCTTT. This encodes CASRNGANTEAFF.

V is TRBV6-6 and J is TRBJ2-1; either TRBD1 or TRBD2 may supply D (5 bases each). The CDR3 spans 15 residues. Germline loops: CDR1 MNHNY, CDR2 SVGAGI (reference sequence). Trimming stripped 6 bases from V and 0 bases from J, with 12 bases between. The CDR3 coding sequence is TGTGCCAGCAGCCGGGACCTAGTCTCCTACAATGAGCAGTTCTTC. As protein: CASSRDLVSYNEQFF.

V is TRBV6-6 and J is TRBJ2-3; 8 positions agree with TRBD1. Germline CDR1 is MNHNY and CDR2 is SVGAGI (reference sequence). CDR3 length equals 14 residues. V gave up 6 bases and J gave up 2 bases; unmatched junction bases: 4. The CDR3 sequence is CASRRTGFTDTQYF. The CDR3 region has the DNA TGTGCCAGCAGAAGGACAGGGTTCACAGATACGCAGTATTTT.

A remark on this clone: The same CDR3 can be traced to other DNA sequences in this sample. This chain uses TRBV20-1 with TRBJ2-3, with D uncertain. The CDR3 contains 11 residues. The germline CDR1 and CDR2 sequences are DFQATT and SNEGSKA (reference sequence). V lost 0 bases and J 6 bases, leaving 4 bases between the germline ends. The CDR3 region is CSARDRDTQYF. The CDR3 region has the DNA TGCAGTGCTAGAGATCGGGATACGCAGTATTTT.